Each of the 2 T cell receptor beta chains below was sequenced from the same sample in a study of T cell changes during pregnancy in multiple sclerosis (dated by TCRdb to the late 2010s). To prepare the library, the immunoSEQ multiplex PCR assay was applied. Not all clones reach the TCRdb copy of this immuneACCESS table, which keeps in-frame sequences only. Checked studies attribute under half of the gap to unresolved V genes and leave the rest unexplained. The sample data list about 76,000 clones, and roughly 94% of these were observed just once. The ten biggest clones cover about 0.61% of the sample. Sequenced material: peripheral blood, taken in the third trimester of pregnancy. Receptor source: a female donor with multiple sclerosis, enrolled in a pregnancy study.

This clone was counted a single time. This chain links TRBV6-5 with TRBJ2-7; 7 bases are a match to TRBD2. The CDR3 sequence is 14 residues long. Germline V gene data show CDR1 as MNHEY and CDR2 as SVGAGI. J gave up 3 bases and V 1 base, and 3 bases lay outside the gene matches. The CDR3 region has the DNA TGTGCCAGCAGTTACTTGGCTAGCGGCTACGAGCAGTACTTC. Protein sequence: CASSYLASGYEQYF.

The chain links TRBV2 to TRBJ1-2; 10 bases agree with TRBD1. The CDR3 contains 14 residues. CDR1 and CDR2 from the germline V gene are SNHLY and FYNNEI. With 4 bases clipped from V and 8 bases from J, the junction kept 7 bases outside the gene matches. CDR3 residues: CASSGPTGGRGYTF. CDR3 bases: TGTGCCAGCAGTGGACCGACAGGGGGCAGGGGCTACACCTTC.